The 23 T cell receptor beta chains presented below share a single source sample, sequenced in a study of shared clonotypes between healthy human individuals. Naive CD8 cells lacked CD45RO and underwent positive selection for CCR7, leaving out terminally differentiated effector memory CD45RA+ cells. Clones were read by immunoSEQ multiplex PCR, and TCRdb kept only the in-frame ones, dropping some. The sample lists about 2,200,000 clones; 85% to 95% were seen once. The sequencing sample was made of naive CD8+ T cells from PBMCs. The origin of the receptors is a man aged 18 to 30 in good health. Some clones in this sample may be carry-over from other donors' samples.

V usage is TRBV11-2 and J usage is TRBJ1-2; TRBD1 is a possible D gene (5 bases). Deletions cut 5 bases from V and 4 bases from J, with 23 bases between. Germline V gene lookup returns CDR1 SGHAT and CDR2 FQNNGV. The CDR3 loop spans 17 amino acids. CDR3 in amino acids: CASSPPLLVGTAYGYTF. The DNA for the CDR3 is TGTGCCAGCAGCCCCCCTCTTTTAGTGGGGACGGCCTATGGCTACACCTTC.

CDR3 DNA sequence: TGTGCCAGCAGCCCAAGACAGCCCTCCTACAATGAGCAGTTCTTC. Its protein product is CASSPRQPSYNEQFF. V and J are TRBV7-2 and TRBJ2-1; D possibly corresponds to TRBD1 (5 bases). V lost 5 bases and J 0 bases, leaving 11 bases between the germline ends. From germline, CDR1 is SGHTA and CDR2 FQGNSA. The CDR3 runs to 15 residues.

This chain joins TRBV28 and TRBJ2-5, with D possibly being TRBD1 (5 bases). The J call is doubtful: the DNA matches TRBJ2-7 better. Looked up from germline, CDR1 is MDHEN and CDR2 is SYDVKM. CDR3 length: 13 amino acids. This chain's CDR3 is CASSYGASYEQYF. In DNA, the CDR3 is TGTGCCAGCAGTTATGGGGCCTCCTACGAGCAGTACTTC.

The chain recombines TRBV28 with TRBJ1-2, with 9 bases fitting TRBD1. Germline-derived CDR1 and CDR2 are MDHEN and SYDVKM. The CDR3 runs 15 residues. V shed 4 bases, J shed 6 bases, and the junction held 9 bases outside the gene matches. CDR3: CASSSLDRDRDGYTF. CDR3 in DNA: TGTGCCAGCAGTTCCCTCGACAGGGACAGGGATGGCTACACCTTC.

For the CDR3, the DNA is TGTGCCAGCAGTTTTTTGCCCGGGGACAATGAGCAGTTCTTC. Its translation: CASSFLPGDNEQFF. V gene TRBV27 combines with J gene TRBJ2-1, with TRBD2 as a possible D gene (5 bases). V shed 3 bases and J shed 5 bases, with 11 bases lying between them. The CDR3 spans 14 residues. CDR1 is MNHEY, CDR2 SMNVEV, per germline (reference sequence).

V is TRBV27 and J is TRBJ1-5; D might be TRBD1 (6 bases). V lost 5 bases, J lost 8 bases, and 19 bases lay in between. Germline CDR1 reads MNHEY; CDR2 reads SMNVEV (reference sequence). The length of the CDR3 is 15 residues. The CDR3 DNA reads TGTGCCAGCAGTCTTCGACAGGCCCCGGGTGAGCCCCAGCATTTT. It is translated as CASSLRQAPGEPQHF.

The chain has TRBV30 and TRBJ2-1; 7 nucleotides match TRBD2. This CDR3 contains 15 residues. Germline loops: CDR1 GTSNPN, CDR2 SVGIG (reference sequence). V lost 0 bases and J lost 4; bases outside the gene matches: 6. The CDR3 DNA sequence: TGTGCCTGGAGTGTACCGGGGGGAATGTACAATGAGCAGTTCTTC. Amino acid sequence: CAWSVPGGMYNEQFF. The entire variable domain, with the rest obtained from reference TRBV30 and TRBJ2-1, is as follows: SQTIHQWPATLVQPVGSPLSLECTVEGTSNPNLYWYRQAAGRGLQLLFYSVGIGQISSEVPQNLSASRPQDRQFILSSKKLLLSDSGFYLCAWSVPGGMYNEQFFGPGTRLTVL.

The chain uses TRBV4-1 and TRBJ2-4; D gene ambiguous. V shed 4 bases and J shed 1 base, with 14 bases lying between them. Per germline, CDR1 MGHRA and CDR2 YSYEKL. This CDR3 has 16 residues. CDR3 region: CASSPRAPPAKNIQYF. The CDR3 DNA is TGCGCCAGCAGCCCCCGAGCGCCCCCGGCCAAAAACATTCAGTACTTC.

V is TRBV28 and J is TRBJ2-2; no reliable D call. The V end lost 9 bases, the J end lost 0 bases, and 17 bases lay between the germline ends. CDR1 is MDHEN, CDR2 SYDVKM, per germline. The CDR3 sequence is 16 residues long. The CDR3: CARNGVRTTNTGELFF. Written as DNA, the CDR3 is TGTGCCAGGAATGGGGTCCGGACGACGAACACCGGGGAGCTGTTTTTT.

This chain links TRBV5-5 with TRBJ1-1; 10 positions match TRBD1. There are 15 residues in the CDR3. After removal of 1 base from V and 4 bases from J, the junction contained 4 bases not matched to a gene. From germline, CDR1 is SGHKS and CDR2 YYEKEE (reference sequence). The DNA of the CDR3 is TGTGCCAGCAGCTTGACCGGGACAGGGGTCACTGAAGCTTTCTTT. Residues: CASSLTGTGVTEAFF.

V usage is TRBV5-1 and J usage is TRBJ1-1; 7 bases map to TRBD1. V lost 7 bases, J lost 8 bases, and 11 bases stayed unmatched. This CDR3 has 13 amino acids. Germline CDR1 is SGHRS and CDR2 is YFSETQ. The CDR3 bases are TGCGCCAGCGGTCCCAGGGGGAGGGCGGAAGCTTTCTTT. It codes for CASGPRGRAEAFF.

The chain couples TRBV7-9 to TRBJ2-1, with D unresolved. The CDR3 has 14 amino acids. Germline V gene sequence: CDR1 SEHNR, CDR2 FQNEAQ (reference sequence). V was shortened by 1 base and J by 3 bases, with 7 bases between the two germline ends. The CDR3: CASSLDGSYNEQFF. The CDR3 bases are TGTGCCAGCAGCTTAGATGGAAGCTACAATGAGCAGTTCTTC.

The V gene is TRBV7-9, the J gene TRBJ2-2; D not resolved. Trimming stripped 0 bases from V and 1 base from J, with 9 bases between. CDR1 and CDR2 from the germline V gene are SEHNR and FQNEAQ (reference sequence). CDR3 length: 16 residues. The CDR3 is CASSLAGALNTGELFF. CDR3 DNA: TGTGCCAGCAGCTTAGCAGGAGCCCTGAACACCGGGGAGCTGTTTTTT.

The chain is built from TRBV27 and TRBJ2-3; 9 nucleotides line up with TRBD2. The junction had 11 bases not matched to a gene; V was cut back by 6 bases and J by 4 bases. Germline CDR1 is MNHEY and CDR2 is SMNVEV (reference sequence). This CDR3 is built from 16 residues. The CDR3 protein is CASRNQREAGADTQYF. CDR3 sequence (DNA): TGTGCCAGCAGGAACCAGCGGGAGGCCGGGGCAGATACGCAGTATTTT.

This sequence joins TRBV27 and TRBJ2-1; D unclear. Deletions cut 5 bases from V and 1 base from J, with 12 bases between. In germline, CDR1 is MNHEY, CDR2 SMNVEV (reference sequence). The CDR3 is 15 residues long. This chain's CDR3 is CASSISLGSYNEQFF. The CDR3 DNA sequence: TGTGCCAGCAGTATTAGTTTGGGTTCCTACAATGAGCAGTTCTTC.

This chain uses TRBV27 with TRBJ2-7; 8 bases are shared with TRBD1. The J segment lost 2 bases and the V segment lost 1 base, leaving 7 bases of the junction unmatched. The CDR3 consists of 16 residues. Germline CDR1 MNHEY, CDR2 SMNVEV (reference sequence). Here the CDR3 DNA reads TGTGCCAGCAGTTTATTCTCAGGGGGCAGAACCTACGAGCAGTACTTC. As protein: CASSLFSGGRTYEQYF.

The chain joins TRBV11-2 to TRBJ2-7; 8 bases map to TRBD2. CDR1 is SGHAT and CDR2 is FQNNGV in the germline V gene. This CDR3 has 15 amino acids. V gave up 5 bases and J gave up 4 bases; unmatched junction bases: 10. The CDR3 here is CASSQGRGGGYEQYF. CDR3 coding DNA: TGTGCCAGCAGCCAAGGACGGGGGGGCGGATACGAGCAGTACTTC. Full variable domain (missing parts from reference TRBV11-2 and TRBJ2-7): EAGVAQSPRYKIIEKRQSVAFWCNPISGHATLYWYQQILGQGPKLLIQFQNNGVVDDSQLPKDRFSAERLKGVDSTLKIQPAKLEDSAVYLCASSQGRGGGYEQYFGPGTRLTVT.

The gene calls are TRBV29-1 and TRBJ1-1; D is possibly TRBD1 (6 bases). CDR1 is SQVTM and CDR2 is ANQGSEA in the germline V gene. Trimming took off 6 bases at V and 2 bases at J, with 19 bases between the two ends. CDR3 length: 15 residues. The CDR3: CSVQEGWGRNTEAFF. The CDR3, as DNA: TGCAGCGTCCAAGAGGGTTGGGGGCGAAACACTGAAGCTTTCTTT.

The chain is built from TRBV19 and TRBJ2-7, with TRBD2 matching 7 bases. Looked up from germline, CDR1 is LNHDA and CDR2 is SQIVND (reference sequence). V gave up 8 bases and J gave up 2 bases; unmatched junction bases: 6. This CDR3 is 13 amino acids long. CDR3 in amino acids: CASGSGVTYEQYF. The CDR3 coding sequence is TGTGCCAGTGGAAGCGGGGTGACCTACGAGCAGTACTTC.

The chain couples TRBV11-1 to TRBJ1-1; D ambiguous. Germline-derived CDR1 and CDR2 are SGHAT and FQDESV (reference sequence). CDR3 length: 13 amino acids. Between the trimmed V and J ends, which lost 3 bases and 4 bases, there was a span of 9 bases. The CDR3 DNA reads TGTGCCAGCAGCTTCACATCGGGCACTGAAGCTTTCTTT. Translated: CASSFTSGTEAFF.

This chain joins TRBV27 and TRBJ2-7; D not certain. Germline CDR1 and CDR2: MNHEY and SMNVEV (reference sequence). Trimming took 6 bases from V and 2 from J, leaving 14 bases between them. The CDR3 runs to 14 residues. CDR3 bases: TGTGCCAGCAGCCCCATGACCGGCCCCTACGAGCAGTACTTC. This encodes CASSPMTGPYEQYF.

This clone has a handful of counts. The chain carries TRBV18 and TRBJ1-3; no clear D gene. The CDR3 covers 15 residues. Germline CDR1 and CDR2: KGHSH and LQKENI. Deletions cut 3 bases from V and 3 bases from J, with 12 bases between. The CDR3 region is CASSPGAANGNTIYF. The DNA of the CDR3 is TGTGCCAGCTCACCGGGAGCCGCCAATGGAAACACCATATATTTT.

This clone was counted a single time. The V and J genes are TRBV9 and TRBJ1-4; tentatively, D is TRBD1 (5 bases). V shed 4 bases and J shed 5 bases, with 12 bases lying between them. The CDR3 extends over 14 amino acids. Germline V lookup: CDR1 SGDLS, CDR2 YYNGEE. The CDR3 protein is CASSSGTGNEKLFF. In DNA, the CDR3 is TGTGCCAGCAGCTCCGGGACGGGCAATGAAAAACTGTTTTTT.